Listed below are T cell receptor beta chains from one sample, sequenced in a study of OX40 agonist ivuxolimab in advanced cancers. TCRdb's copy holds only in-frame clones and misses some; the assay was immunoSEQ multiplex PCR. The repertoire consists of about 61,000 clones, with over 80% occurring once and the leading ten covering approximately 1.8%. The starting material was CD4+ or CD8+ T cells sorted from blood, obtained in a trial of the OX40 agonist ivuxolimab. Receptors were obtained from an adult with an advanced solid tumor such as melanoma, head and neck, liver or kidney cancer. Both conserved end residues are part of each CDR3. Fields, in order: CDR3 length, V gene, J gene, CDR3 protein.

15	TRBV25-1	TRBJ1-6	CASSGTGGRDSPLHF
12	TRBV30	TRBJ1-6	CAWFSGYSPLHF
14	TRBV6-5	TRBJ1-2	CASSSLRGDYGYTF
14	TRBV7-2	TRBJ1-6	CASSLGLLGTPLHF
14	TRBV5-1	TRBJ2-5	CASSRQGPQETQYF
16	TRBV2	TRBJ2-2	CASRPSSGGAPGELFF
19	TRBV7-2	TRBJ2-1	CASSSPLLAGPSSYNEQFF
14	TRBV18	TRBJ1-1	CASSPTKGITEAFF
14	TRBV5-6	TRBJ2-7	CASSPARISYEQYF
15	TRBV6-5	TRBJ2-7	CASSYSKGRTYEQYF
14	TRBV27	TRBJ1-2	CASSALTGIYGYTF
14	TRBV2	TRBJ1-2	CASREVGVRAGYTF
16	TRBV5-6	TRBJ1-4	CASSLDRAQGGEKLFF
13	TRBV9	TRBJ1-3	CASSVAGDRSIYF
20	TRBV5-1	TRBJ1-2	CASSLYPAEGQGGGTDGYTF
19	TRBV30	TRBJ1-5	CAWAPAASGWVNSNQPQHF
15	TRBV11-2	TRBJ2-4	CASSLLVGTLVIQYF
16	TRBV19	TRBJ1-5	CASSHPTGPSNQPQHF
16	TRBV18	TRBJ1-3	CASSPPSGAPGNTIYF
15	TRBV6-1	TRBJ1-5	CASSELLYSNQPQHF